This T cell receptor (beta chain) stems from a study of T cell repertoires in cytomegalovirus infection (dated 2019 in TCRdb). Some background on the complete study: Alongside well-studied HLA-B-restricted epitopes, the peptide stimulations were aimed at recently identified HLA-C-restricted CMV epitopes, whose presentation resists viral immunomodulation. Donor HLA type was relevant to the analysis, because carriage of CMV infection together with the matching HLA type was indicated by public TCR beta signatures.

Points on this clonotype: Its recognized antigen is unknown. No qualities accompany the bases; no much larger clone lies one base away.

The listed sequencing device is Illumina HiSeq 1500. The raw public reads went through TCRdb reprocessing: fastp at Q25, MiXCR clone calling, in-frame beta chains kept. For every CDR3 protein sequence, its rows merge into one entry that carries the most common genes and DNA. The table for this sample lists some 920,000 distinct CDR3 sequences; less than 40% of them were counted only once. The ten largest clones capture roughly an eighth of the sample. In the paper's terms, the treatment or condition label means: in vitro stimulation with specific CMV peptide epitopes to enrich CMV-specific T cells. Overall study results and their limits: The ex vivo response was dominated by HLA-C-restricted CMV-specific TCR beta clonotypes, and the single most frequent clonotype in two of eight donors was supplied by these HLA-C-restricted clonotypes. In both this cohort and an independent 352-donor cohort, the cumulative frequency of public TCR beta family members distinguished carriers of CMV infection plus the relevant HLA type.

Trimming takes 0 bases from V and 8 bases from J, and the germline ends sit 14 bases apart. The cysteine opens and the phenylalanine closes a CDR3 of 15 amino acids. Only CDR3 DNA is held: 45 bases, read in frame from base 1. The germline V gene supplies CDR1 SGHDT and CDR2 YYEEEE. The chain couples TRBV5-6 to TRBJ1-4; the best D guess is TRBD1, with 6 bases matching. Sequences were derived from cultured CD8+ T cells from PBMCs, sampled from culture after CMV antigen stimulation. This receptor was obtained from a human donor in good health (CMV status not recorded). Some clones in this sample may be carry-over from other donors' samples. The CDR3 is CASSLAAGEREKLFF. The DNA sequence is given as TGTGCCAGCAGCTTGGCCGCAGGGGAGAGGGAAAAACTGTTTTTT.